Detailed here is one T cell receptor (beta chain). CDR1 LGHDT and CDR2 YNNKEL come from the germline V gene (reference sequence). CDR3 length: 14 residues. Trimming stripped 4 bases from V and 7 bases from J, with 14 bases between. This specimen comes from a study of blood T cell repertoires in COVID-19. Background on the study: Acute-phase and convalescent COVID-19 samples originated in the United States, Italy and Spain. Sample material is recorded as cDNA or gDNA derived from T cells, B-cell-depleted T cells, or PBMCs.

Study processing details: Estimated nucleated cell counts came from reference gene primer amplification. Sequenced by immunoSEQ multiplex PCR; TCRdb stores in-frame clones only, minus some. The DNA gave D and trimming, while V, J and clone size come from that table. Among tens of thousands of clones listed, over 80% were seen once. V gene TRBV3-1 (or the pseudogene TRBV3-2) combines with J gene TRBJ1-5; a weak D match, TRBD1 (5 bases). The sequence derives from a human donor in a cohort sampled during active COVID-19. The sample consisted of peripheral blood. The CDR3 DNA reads TGTGCCAGCAGCCCTGGGGGGGGTGGGCAGCCCCAGCATTTT. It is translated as CASSPGGGGQPQHF.